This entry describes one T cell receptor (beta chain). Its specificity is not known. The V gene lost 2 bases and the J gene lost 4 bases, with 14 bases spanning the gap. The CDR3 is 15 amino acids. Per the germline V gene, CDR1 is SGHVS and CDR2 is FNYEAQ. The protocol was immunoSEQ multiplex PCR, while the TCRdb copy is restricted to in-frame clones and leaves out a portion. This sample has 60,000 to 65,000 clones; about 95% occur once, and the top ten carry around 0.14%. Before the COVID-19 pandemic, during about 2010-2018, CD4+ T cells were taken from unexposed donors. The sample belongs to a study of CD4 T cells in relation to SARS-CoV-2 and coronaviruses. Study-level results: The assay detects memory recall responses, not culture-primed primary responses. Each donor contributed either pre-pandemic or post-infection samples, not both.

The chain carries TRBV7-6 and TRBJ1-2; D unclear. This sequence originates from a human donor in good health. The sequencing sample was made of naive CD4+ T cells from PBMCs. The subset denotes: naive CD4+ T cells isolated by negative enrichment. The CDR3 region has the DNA TGTGCCAGCAGCTTAAGTTGGAGGGAGGGCTATGGCTACACCTTC. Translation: CASSLSWREGYGYTF. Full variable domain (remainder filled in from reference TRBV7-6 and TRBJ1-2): GAGVSQSPRYKVTKRGQDVALRCDPISGHVSLYWYRQALGQGPEFLTYFNYEAQQDKSGLPNDRFSAERPEGSISTLTIQRTEQRDSAMYRCASSLSWREGYGYTFGSGTRLTVV.